The 26 T cell receptor beta chains presented below share a single source sample, sequenced in a study of cytomegalovirus exposure and HLA in healthy donors. Researchers ran the PCR with 60 Vbeta and 13 Jbeta primers. TCRdb's copy holds only in-frame clones and misses some; the assay was immunoSEQ multiplex PCR. The sample holds over 85,000 clones, roughly three quarters seen once. The sample comprised PBMCs. All receptors derive from a female donor in good health and CMV-seronegative.

The rearrangement links TRBV15 to TRBJ2-2; 10 positions match TRBD1. Germline values: CDR1 LNHNV, CDR2 YYDKDF (reference sequence). V was pared by 2 bases and J by 6 bases, with 6 bases of the junction left unmatched. CDR3 size: 16 residues. CDR3 in amino acids: CATSRLGQGSPGELFF. The CDR3 coding sequence is TGTGCCACCAGCAGATTGGGACAGGGGTCCCCCGGGGAGCTGTTTTTT.

The chain links TRBV6-5 to TRBJ2-3, with D tentatively TRBD1 (6 bases). This CDR3 region has 16 residues. Germline lookup yields CDR1 MNHEY and CDR2 SVGAGI. The V and J ends lost 2 bases and 0 bases respectively, with 12 bases between them. The DNA of the CDR3 is TGTGCCAGCAGTTACCGAGGGGGTAGGAGCACAGATACGCAGTATTTT. It encodes CASSYRGGRSTDTQYF.

Regarding this clone: One end of the junction does not line up with germline, which may come from a read error. This rearrangement joins TRBV7-3 to TRBJ1-3, with D uncertain. Germline loops: CDR1 SGHTA, CDR2 FQGTGA. CDR3 length: 13 residues. For the CDR3, the DNA is TGTGCCAGCAGCTTCCTGAACACCGGGGAGCTGTTCTTT. Translating it yields CASSFLNTGELFF.

V gene TRBV6-1 combines with J gene TRBJ2-2; D is ambiguous. Per germline, CDR1 MNHNS and CDR2 SASEGT. The CDR3 runs to 13 residues. Trimming took off 6 bases at V and 4 bases at J, with 9 bases between the two ends. The CDR3 nucleotides are TGTGCCAGCAGGGGCGATACCACCGGGGAGCTGTTTTTT. This encodes CASRGDTTGELFF.

The rearrangement links TRBV5-1 to TRBJ2-4, with 10 bases fitting TRBD1. Germline V gene lookup returns CDR1 SGHRS and CDR2 YFSETQ. V lost 2 bases to trimming and J lost 4 bases; unmatched junction nucleotides: 3. The CDR3 totals 15 residues. The CDR3 loop reads CASSLRQGAKNIQYF. The DNA of the CDR3 is TGCGCCAGCAGCTTAAGACAGGGGGCGAAAAACATTCAGTACTTC.

The chain carries TRBV10-3 and TRBJ2-1; TRBD2 aligns across 10 bases. Trimming took 6 bases from V and 4 from J; bases not matched to a gene: 3. Germline assignment: CDR1 ENHRY and CDR2 SYGVKD. CDR3 length: 14 residues. CDR3 bases: TGTGCCATCAGCCCTAGCGGGAGTTACAATGAGCAGTTCTTC. Protein: CAISPSGSYNEQFF.

This clone was observed a few times. This chain connects TRBV27 to TRBJ1-2, with 7 positions matching TRBD1. The trim removed 6 bases at V and 7 bases at J, leaving 8 bases unmatched. Germline V gene data show CDR1 as MNHEY and CDR2 as SMNVEV (reference sequence). CDR3 length: 13 residues. The CDR3 bases are TGTGCCAGCAGGCCAGCAGGGGGAAGTGGCTACACCTTC. It specifies CASRPAGGSGYTF.

V and J are TRBV5-1 and TRBJ1-4; 8 nucleotides agree with TRBD1. This CDR3 has 14 amino acids. V gave up 4 bases and J gave up 5 bases; unmatched junction bases: 4. CDR1 SGHRS and CDR2 YFSETQ come from the germline V gene. CDR3 protein: CASSGDRSNEKLFF. The CDR3 DNA reads TGCGCCAGCAGCGGGGACAGGAGCAATGAAAAACTGTTTTTT.

The rearrangement links TRBV27 to TRBJ2-3; 11 nucleotides align to TRBD2. Germline values: CDR1 MNHEY, CDR2 SMNVEV (reference sequence). The CDR3 extends over 16 amino acids. V shed 5 bases and J 8 bases; nucleotides not matched to a gene: 12. The CDR3 reads CASSPLAGGRWGTQYF. The CDR3 DNA is TGTGCCAGCAGTCCGCTAGCGGGAGGCCGATGGGGTACGCAGTATTTT.

The V call is TRBV21-1, the J call TRBJ1-1; the DNA was not used to check the table's D call, TRBD1. TRBV21-1 is recorded as a pseudogene. This CDR3 region has 15 residues. The DNA of the CDR3 is TGTGCCAGCAGCCTGGGACAGGGCGGGAACACTGAAGCTTTCTTT. Translating gives CASSLGQGGNTEAFF.

The gene calls are TRBV29-1 and TRBJ2-1, with 9 bases aligning to TRBD2. The V segment lost 0 bases and the J segment 6 bases; nucleotides outside the gene matches: 9. This CDR3 has 16 amino acids. The germline V gene has CDR1 SQVTM and CDR2 ANQGSEA. The CDR3 loop is CSVEEAQAGGRNEQFF. In nucleotides, the CDR3 is TGCAGCGTTGAAGAAGCGCAAGCGGGAGGTCGCAATGAGCAGTTCTTC.

The chain carries TRBV29-1 and TRBJ2-1, with 10 nucleotides matching TRBD1. V was clipped by 6 bases and J by 6 bases; unmatched bases: 8. Germline V gives CDR1 SQVTM, CDR2 ANQGSEA. This CDR3 has 14 amino acids. The CDR3 spells CSVLRDRGGNEQFF. The CDR3 DNA reads TGCAGCGTCCTCCGGGACAGGGGCGGCAATGAGCAGTTCTTC.

As concerns this clone: A read error may produce the germline difference seen at one junction end. The chain joins TRBV18 to TRBJ2-2, with 8 bases matching TRBD1. Germline V gene data show CDR1 as KGHSH and CDR2 as LQKENI. There are 16 residues in the CDR3. In DNA form, the CDR3 reads TGTGCCAGCTCACCACAAACAGGGGGGAACGCCGGGGAGCTGTTTTTT. Translating gives CASSPQTGGNAGELFF.

This chain uses TRBV18 with TRBJ2-3; 7 positions agree with TRBD2. Unmatched junction bases numbered 0, after V lost 2 bases and J lost 1 base. The CDR3 consists of 14 residues. Germline lookup yields CDR1 KGHSH and CDR2 LQKENI. CDR3: CASSPTSGTDTQYF. In DNA, the CDR3 is TGTGCCAGCTCACCAACTAGCGGCACAGATACGCAGTATTTT.

The rearrangement joins TRBV2 to TRBJ2-1; D not resolved. The V gene lost 4 bases and the J gene lost 0 bases, with 7 bases spanning the gap. CDR3 size: 14 residues. Germline V gene sequence: CDR1 SNHLY, CDR2 FYNNEI. CDR3 residues: CASSATSSYNEQFF. CDR3 nucleotide sequence: TGTGCCAGCAGTGCCACAAGCTCCTACAATGAGCAGTTCTTC.

The CDR3 coding sequence is TGCGCCAGCAGCCCCGGACAGGCGACTAACTATGGCTACACCTTC. This sequence encodes CASSPGQATNYGYTF. The V gene is TRBV5-1, the J gene TRBJ1-2; 7 nucleotides line up with TRBD1. V lost 4 bases and J lost 0; bases outside the gene matches: 6. The CDR3 sequence is 15 residues long. Germline V gene lookup returns CDR1 SGHRS and CDR2 YFSETQ.

The chain employs TRBV2 and TRBJ1-6; 7 positions agree with TRBD1. Trimming cost V 4 bases and J 9 bases; bases outside gene matches: 9. This CDR3 region has 15 residues. Germline V gives CDR1 SNHLY, CDR2 FYNNEI. The CDR3 loop is CASSGQQGIGSPLHF. The DNA of the CDR3 is TGTGCCAGCAGTGGCCAACAGGGGATAGGTTCACCCCTCCACTTT.

The rearrangement joins TRBV28 to TRBJ1-4; D may be TRBD1 (6 bases). Germline V CDR1 and CDR2: MDHEN, SYDVKM. Trimming pared 5 bases from V and 4 bases from J, leaving 17 bases between. The CDR3 covers 16 residues. CDR3 sequence reads: CASSPVRQGNNEKLFF. The CDR3 coding sequence is TGTGCCAGCAGTCCCGTTCGGCAGGGGAATAATGAAAAACTGTTTTTT. The entire variable domain, with the rest obtained from reference TRBV28 and TRBJ1-4, is as follows: DVKVTQSSRYLVKRTGEKVFLECVQDMDHENMFWYRQDPGLGLRLIYFSYDVKMKEKGDIPEGYSVSREKKERFSLILESASTNQTSMYLCASSPVRQGNNEKLFFGSGTQLSVL.

On this clone: At one end the junction does not follow the germline gene, possibly because of a read error. V is TRBV7-7 and J is TRBJ1-3, with D maybe TRBD1 (6 bases). The CDR3 has 18 residues. Germline V gene data show CDR1 as SSHAT and CDR2 as FNYEAQ (reference sequence). The CDR3, as DNA: TGTGCTAGCAGCTTAGTAGGGTCAAGGGGGAGCTCTGGAAACACCATATATTTT. Translating it yields CASSLVGSRGSSGNTIYF.

This clone was seen only a few times. The chain uses TRBV28 and TRBJ1-5; D perhaps matches TRBD1 (5 bases). CDR3 length: 14 amino acids. Germline CDR1 reads MDHEN; CDR2 reads SYDVKM. Trimming removed 8 bases at V and 4 bases at J, with 15 bases between. Here the CDR3 DNA reads TGTGCCAGCCGGGACGGGGGGAGAAATCAGCCCCAGCATTTT. Translated: CASRDGGRNQPQHF.

In this sample, this clone turned up once. The chain carries TRBV7-3 and TRBJ2-1, with D possibly TRBD1 on 9 matching bases. Germline lookup yields CDR1 SGHTA and CDR2 FQGTGA. V was trimmed by 6 bases and J by 9 bases, leaving 18 bases between them. The CDR3 runs to 14 residues. CDR3 protein: CASSGQGTRSEQFF. The CDR3 region has the DNA TGTGCCAGCAGTGGACAGGGGACTAGGAGTGAGCAGTTCTTC.

The chain combines TRBV18 with TRBJ2-1; D possibly corresponds to TRBD2 (5 bases). Germline CDR1 reads KGHSH; CDR2 reads LQKENI. Deletions cut 1 base from V and 2 bases from J, with 9 bases between. The CDR3 contains 15 residues. The CDR3 DNA is TGTGCCAGCTCACCACAGGGAGCGGCCTACAATGAGCAGTTCTTC. Translated: CASSPQGAAYNEQFF.

V usage is TRBV4-1 and J usage is TRBJ2-3; D might be TRBD1 (7 bases). There are 16 residues in the CDR3. Trimming left V 2 bases short and J 3 bases short, with 15 bases between. Germline CDR1 and CDR2: MGHRA and YSYEKL. DNA of the CDR3: TGCGCCAGCAGCCAACCCAGGGGGACTGGGACAGATACGCAGTATTTT. Translating gives CASSQPRGTGTDTQYF.

The rearrangement links TRBV10-3 to TRBJ2-2; 9 bases line up with TRBD2. CDR1 and CDR2 from the germline V gene are ENHRY and SYGVKD. J gave up 4 bases and V 11 bases, and 8 bases lay outside the gene matches. The CDR3 is 14 residues long. The CDR3 nucleotides read TGTGCCCATAGGGCGGGAGGGAGCACCGGGGAGCTGTTTTTT. Its translation: CAHRAGGSTGELFF.

This rearrangement joins TRBV19 to TRBJ1-5; TRBD1 agrees at 9 bases. J lost 3 bases, V lost 6 bases, and 6 bases had no gene match. The CDR3 sequence is 15 residues long. CDR1 is LNHDA, CDR2 SQIVND, per germline (reference sequence). CDR3 DNA sequence: TGTGCCAGTAGGCGGGACAGGGAGGTCAATCAGCCCCAGCATTTT. Translation gives CASRRDREVNQPQHF.

This clone was detected only once. This chain links TRBV30 with TRBJ1-4; 9 bases match TRBD1. J lost 6 bases, V lost 1 base, and 6 bases had no gene match. The CDR3 totals 15 residues. Per germline, CDR1 GTSNPN and CDR2 SVGIG (reference sequence). The CDR3 DNA reads as TGTGCCTGGAGTGACGGACAGGGGTTTGATGAAAAACTGTTTTTT. Protein product: CAWSDGQGFDEKLFF.